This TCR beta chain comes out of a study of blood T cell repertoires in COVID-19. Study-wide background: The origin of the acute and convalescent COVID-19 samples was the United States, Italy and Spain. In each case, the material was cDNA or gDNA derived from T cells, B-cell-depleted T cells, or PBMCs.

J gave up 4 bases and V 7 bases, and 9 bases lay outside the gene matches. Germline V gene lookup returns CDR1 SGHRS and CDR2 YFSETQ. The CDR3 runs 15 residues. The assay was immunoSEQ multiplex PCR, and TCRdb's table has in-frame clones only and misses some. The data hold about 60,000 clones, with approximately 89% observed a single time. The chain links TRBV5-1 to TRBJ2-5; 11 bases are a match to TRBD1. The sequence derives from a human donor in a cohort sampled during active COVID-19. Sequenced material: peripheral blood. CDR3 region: CASSQGDRGSETQYF. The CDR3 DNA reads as TGCGCCAGCTCCCAAGGGGACAGGGGGTCAGAGACCCAGTACTTC.